The 21 T cell receptor beta chains below were found in one sample sequenced in a study of Graves' ophthalmopathy and Graves' hyperthyroidism. Amplified material comprised TCR beta CDR3 regions derived from RNA transcripts. In the first round, RT-PCR was carried out with HTBI primers, and a multiplex PCR formed the second round. MiXCR, applied by TCRdb to the multiplex PCR reads, yields one record per CDR3 protein. The table records 300,000 to 350,000 distinct CDR3 sequences, roughly 17% of them present only once. What was sequenced was peripheral blood. Every receptor here comes from an adult man with Graves' ophthalmopathy.

The table lists this clonotype with many counts. The chain recombines TRBV12-3 or TRBV12-4 with TRBJ2-7; D is possibly TRBD1 (5 bases). This CDR3 comprises 12 residues. V gave up 6 bases and J gave up 3 bases, with 9 bases separating them. The CDR3 reads CASRAGIYEQYF. The CDR3 nucleotides read TGTGCCAGCAGGGCAGGGATCTACGAGCAGTACTTC.

On this clonotype itself: Just one base apart from a much larger clone, this may be a read error. The chain has TRBV7-9 and TRBJ1-1; a possible D gene is TRBD1 (6 bases). The CDR3 consists of 13 residues. The V end was cut by 6 bases, the J end by 7 bases, with 15 bases between. Germline V gene sequence: CDR1 SEHNR, CDR2 FQNEAQ (reference sequence). CDR3 sequence: CASSIGIGGEAFF. Here the CDR3 DNA reads TGTGCCAGCAGTATAGGGATAGGGGGTGAAGCTTTCTTT.

This clonotype was seen repeatedly, ten times or more. CDR3 loop: CASKDYSNQPQHF. DNA of the CDR3: TGTGCCAGTAAGGATTATAGCAATCAGCCCCAGCATTTT. This sequence joins TRBV19 and TRBJ1-5; D gene ambiguous. The V gene lost 7 bases and the J gene lost 0 bases, with 7 bases spanning the gap. CDR1 LNHDA and CDR2 SQIVND come from the germline V gene (reference sequence). CDR3 length: 13 residues.

This clonotype was observed many times. This CDR3 is CASSGQVTSTEAFF. As DNA, the CDR3 is TGTGCCAGCAGTGGACAGGTGACATCTACTGAAGCTTTCTTT. The J gene is TRBJ1-1, the V gene TRBV2; tentatively, D is TRBD1 (6 bases). CDR1 and CDR2 from the germline V gene are SNHLY and FYNNEI. Deletions cut 4 bases from V and 5 bases from J, with 14 bases between. The CDR3 is made up of 14 amino acids.

This clonotype was seen ten or more times. The chain joins TRBV7-6 to TRBJ1-1; 9 bases map to TRBD1. In germline, CDR1 is SGHVS, CDR2 FNYEAQ. The CDR3 runs 15 residues. The V gene end was trimmed by 5 bases and the J gene end by 4 bases; junction bases not matched to a gene: 8. In DNA, the CDR3 is TGTGCCAGCAGCCCGACCGGGACAGGGTCCACTGAAGCTTTCTTT. Its translation: CASSPTGTGSTEAFF.

This clonotype was seen repeatedly, ten times or more. The chain uses TRBV9 and TRBJ1-1; 7 nucleotides align to TRBD1. The CDR3 is made up of 15 amino acids. After removal of 3 bases from V and 3 bases from J, the junction contained 8 bases not matched to a gene. CDR1 is SGDLS, CDR2 YYNGEE, per germline. CDR3 amino acids: CASSGGQLGYTEAFF. The CDR3 nucleotides are TGTGCCAGCAGCGGGGGACAGCTGGGGTACACTGAAGCTTTCTTT.

This clonotype was seen ten or more times. The rearrangement joins TRBV2 to TRBJ1-1, with D possibly TRBD1 on 6 matching bases. Per the germline V gene, CDR1 is SNHLY and CDR2 is FYNNEI. With 11 bases removed from V and 6 bases from J, the gap between germline ends came to 16 bases. The length of the CDR3 is 12 residues. The CDR3 loop reads CAGWTVGPEAFF. DNA of the CDR3: TGTGCCGGGTGGACAGTTGGGCCTGAAGCTTTCTTT.

The sample holds many counts of this clonotype. J is TRBJ1-2 and V is TRBV9; no clear D gene. The CDR3 has 14 amino acids. From germline, CDR1 is SGDLS and CDR2 YYNGEE. V was trimmed by 3 bases and J by 4 bases, leaving 13 bases between them. DNA of the CDR3: TGTGCCAGCAGCGATGACCCCTCGGGCTATGGCTACACCTTC. It is translated as CASSDDPSGYGYTF.

The chain links TRBV20-1 to TRBJ2-7, with 7 bases identical to TRBD2. CDR3 length: 14 amino acids. The junction had 6 bases not matched to a gene; V was cut back by 0 bases and J by 4 bases. CDR1 is DFQATT and CDR2 is SNEGSKA in the germline V gene (reference sequence). This CDR3 reads CSARDTAGLYEQYF. CDR3 DNA sequence: TGCAGTGCTAGAGATACAGCGGGGCTTTACGAGCAGTACTTC.

This clonotype occurred many times. V is TRBV12-3 or TRBV12-4 and J is TRBJ2-2; TRBD2 agrees at 10 bases. J lost 6 bases, V lost 8 bases, and 6 bases had no gene match. This CDR3 region has 14 residues. The CDR3 protein is CASRPSGSSGELFF. In nucleotides, the CDR3 is TGTGCCAGCCGACCTAGCGGGAGCTCCGGGGAGCTGTTTTTT.

Of note for this clonotype: One base away lies a much larger clone, so this may be a sequencing read error. The genes are TRBV29-1 and TRBJ1-3; the D is unclear. Germline loops: CDR1 SQVTM, CDR2 ANQGSEA. The CDR3 is 13 amino acids. In nucleotides, the CDR3 is TGCAGCAAAAAGAGGCCCTCTGGAACCACCATATATTTT. Protein: CSKKRPSGTTIYF.

In its sample, this clonotype was seen many times. The V and J genes are TRBV5-1 and TRBJ1-2; maybe TRBD1 (5 bases). This CDR3 contains 14 residues. V lost 0 bases and J lost 7, with 13 bases in between. Germline CDR1 is SGHRS and CDR2 is YFSETQ. In DNA form, the CDR3 reads TGCGCCAGCAGCTTGGACAGGACACCGCCTGGCTACACCTTC. Its protein is CASSLDRTPPGYTF.

The rearrangement joins TRBV15 to TRBJ1-2, with D maybe TRBD1 (5 bases). V dropped 1 base and J dropped 3 bases, with 6 bases sitting between them. Germline V gene data show CDR1 as LNHNV and CDR2 as YYDKDF (reference sequence). The CDR3 runs 13 residues. The CDR3 here is CATSRATDYGYTF. Written as DNA, the CDR3 is TGTGCCACCAGCAGAGCGACAGACTATGGCTACACCTTC.

This clonotype has ten or more counts. The chain couples TRBV11-2 to TRBJ1-2; D gene uncertain. The CDR3 contains 14 residues. V shed 5 bases and J shed 2 bases, with 12 bases lying between them. Looked up from germline, CDR1 is SGHAT and CDR2 is FQNNGV. CDR3 sequence: CASSQGQSNYGYTF. DNA for the CDR3: TGTGCCAGCAGCCAAGGGCAGTCGAACTATGGCTACACCTTC.

This clonotype has at least ten counts. V usage is TRBV7-2 and J usage is TRBJ2-5; 8 nucleotides align to TRBD2. The CDR3 has 14 amino acids. Losses at the gene ends were 1 base for V and 7 bases for J; bases not matched to a gene: 5. Germline values: CDR1 SGHTA, CDR2 FQGNSA. The CDR3 here is CASSLGSGGGTQYF. CDR3 nucleotides: TGTGCCAGCAGCTTAGGATCGGGAGGGGGGACCCAGTACTTC.

Points on this clonotype: This may stem from a read error, because a much larger clone lies one nucleotide away. The V gene is TRBV30, the J gene TRBJ1-2; D ambiguous. CDR3 length: 13 residues. The germline V gene encodes CDR1 GTSNPN and CDR2 SVGIG (reference sequence). Trimming cost V 1 base and J 3 bases, with 9 bases left between them. The CDR3 spells CAWSAGLDYGYTF. The CDR3 DNA follows: TGTGCCTGGAGTGCAGGACTGGACTATGGCTACACCTTC.

This clonotype was recorded many times. The V gene is TRBV20-1, the J gene TRBJ2-4, with 8 bases fitting TRBD2. Looked up from germline, CDR1 is DFQATT and CDR2 is SNEGSKA (reference sequence). The CDR3 is 13 amino acids. The V segment lost 5 bases and the J segment 6 bases; nucleotides outside the gene matches: 6. As DNA, the CDR3 is TGCAGTGCTTTCGACGGGGGGGGAAACATTCAGTACTTC. Translating it yields CSAFDGGGNIQYF.

This clonotype has a count of ten or more. The chain carries TRBV5-1 and TRBJ1-3; D unclear. Germline V gene lookup returns CDR1 SGHRS and CDR2 YFSETQ. This CDR3 spans 15 amino acids. Trimming took off 4 bases at V and 0 bases at J, with 11 bases between the two ends. CDR3 sequence (DNA): TGCGCCAGCAGCCCGATGACCGTCTCTGGAAACACCATATATTTT. Protein: CASSPMTVSGNTIYF.

The table lists this clonotype with many counts. The CDR3 here is CASKRQGTGELFF. The CDR3 nucleotides read TGTGCCAGCAAGAGACAGGGGACCGGGGAGCTGTTTTTT. V usage is TRBV12-3 or TRBV12-4 and J usage is TRBJ2-2; 8 positions agree with TRBD1. The CDR3 loop spans 13 amino acids. V dropped 7 bases and J dropped 5; count of bases not matched to a gene: 3.

The gene calls are TRBV6-2 or TRBV6-3 and TRBJ2-5, with TRBD2 as a possible D gene (5 bases). The CDR3 has 12 residues. CDR1 MNHEY and CDR2 SVGEGT come from the germline V gene. Trimming removed 5 bases at V and 5 bases at J, with 9 bases between. The CDR3 DNA reads TGTGCCAGCAGTCAACTAGTGGAGACCCAGTACTTC. Protein product: CASSQLVETQYF.

This clonotype appeared many times. The V gene is TRBV20-1, the J gene TRBJ2-7, with D possibly called TRBD1 or TRBD2 (5 bases each). The V gene's germline CDR1 is DFQATT and CDR2 SNEGSKA (reference sequence). V dropped 0 bases and J dropped 2 bases, with 11 bases sitting between them. The CDR3 has 14 residues. The CDR3 loop is CSARDPGGPYEQYF. The CDR3 nucleotides are TGCAGTGCTAGAGATCCTGGGGGACCCTACGAGCAGTACTTC.